The present TCR beta chain was sequenced within a study of T cell responses to AZD1222 COVID-19 vaccine listed by TCRdb under 2021. Regarding the study in general: A total of under 250 trial participants underwent TCR sequencing, of whom about 200 had received two doses of AZD1222 and 26 had received two doses of the MenACWY control vaccine. Trial participants were enrolled by age into subgroups of 18-55, 56-69 and 70-plus years, and around 150, 28 and 57 TCR-sequenced participants, respectively, were included in these subgroups. Findings and caveats that apply to the study as a whole: Only five to seven AZD1222 recipients were SARS-CoV-2 seropositive at baseline, limiting conclusions about previously exposed vaccinees. No day 14 peak-response samples were available, so repertoires were characterized only after the peak T cell response. Reportedly, close to half of the unique spike-specific TCRs recognized epitopes lying outside the regions that are mutated in the B.1.351 and B.1.1.7 variants. In the small 56-69-year group, the increase in depth fell short of significance, most likely because of low power. Participants were mostly white British, with more females than males. The authors suggested clonal diversity may have been underestimated. The whole spike protein was spanned by vaccine-associated CD4 TCRs, and dominant responses were seen in regions 160-218 and 743-854. After two AZD1222 doses, spike-specific TCR breadth and depth were significantly higher than at day 0 and than in MenACWY recipients.

The CDR3 regions of human TCRbeta chains were analyzed by immunosequencing. The original methods were these. Repertoire TCRs were matched against a reference library of SARS-CoV-2-specific TCRs generated with the MIRA antigen-specificity platform. Breadth was defined as the fraction of unique TCRs that were SARS-CoV-2-associated. Depth was defined as the fraction of total T cells that were SARS-CoV-2-associated. Using the MIRA data, each spike-specific TCR was mapped to the spike region that the TCR reacts to and placed in a CD4 or CD8 class. Log10-transformed breadth and depth values were compared by one-way ANOVA with Sidak's multiple comparisons tests. The table comes from immuneACCESS by way of TCRdb, which keeps in-frame sequences with V and J called. Part of the clones is missing from these tables; in studies checked, under half for an unresolved V gene and the rest for unknown reasons. That table is the source of V, J and clone size, and D and trimming were worked out from the DNA. Across this sample there are 150,000 to 200,000 clones, with more than 75% seen only once. Jointly, the top ten make up more than 25% of the sample.

The CDR3 runs 18 amino acids, cysteine and phenylalanine included. The kept DNA is CDR3 alone, 54 bases in frame from the first base. Clipping removes 5 bases from V and 2 bases from J, with 18 as the unmatched junction base count. From a lookup of the germline V gene (reference sequence), CDR1 and CDR2 are SGHNT and YYREEE. Of note for this clone: What this receptor recognizes is not known. Base qualities are not provided; no much larger clone lies one nucleotide away.

In light of the paper, this sample's time point label describes: about 28 days (+/-7) after the second vaccine dose. AZD1222 recipients given second doses at about 4 weeks or at about 12 weeks were pooled, since spike-specific TCR depth and breadth were not found to differ between the two schedules. Vaccinee samples were obtained from the UK trials COV001 and COV002, which included a single-blind randomized controlled phase 2/3 trial of AZD1222 (ChAdOx1 nCoV-19) in healthy adults. For TCRbeta chain sequencing, PBMC samples from trial participants were taken at day 0 and at day 28 after the second dose.

This specimen was peripheral blood, taken 28 days after the second AZD1222 dose. Recombination connected TRBV5-4 to TRBJ2-5; TRBD2 fits 7 bases in the junction. The TCR sequence derives from an adult who received the AZD1222 COVID-19 vaccine. DNA sequence: TGTGCCAGCAGAGGGACGATGACTAGCTCGGGAGGACAAGAGACCCAGTACTTC. Its product reads: CASRGTMTSSGGQETQYF.